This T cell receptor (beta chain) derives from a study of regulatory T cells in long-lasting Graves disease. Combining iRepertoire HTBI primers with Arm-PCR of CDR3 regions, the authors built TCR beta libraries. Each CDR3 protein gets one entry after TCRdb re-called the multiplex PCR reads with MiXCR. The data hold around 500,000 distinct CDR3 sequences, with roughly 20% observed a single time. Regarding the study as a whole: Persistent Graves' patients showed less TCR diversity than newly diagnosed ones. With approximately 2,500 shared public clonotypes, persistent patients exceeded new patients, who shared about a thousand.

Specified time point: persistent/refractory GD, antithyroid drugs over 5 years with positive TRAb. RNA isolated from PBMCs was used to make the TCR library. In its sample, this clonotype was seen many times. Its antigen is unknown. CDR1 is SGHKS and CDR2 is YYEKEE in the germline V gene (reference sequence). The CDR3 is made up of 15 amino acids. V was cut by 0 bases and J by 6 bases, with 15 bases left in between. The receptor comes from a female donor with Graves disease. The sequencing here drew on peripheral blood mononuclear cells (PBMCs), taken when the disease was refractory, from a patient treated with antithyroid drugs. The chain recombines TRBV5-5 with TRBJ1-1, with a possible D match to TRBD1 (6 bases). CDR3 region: CASSLDRVAVAEAFF. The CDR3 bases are TGTGCCAGCAGCTTGGACAGGGTGGCCGTTGCTGAAGCTTTCTTT. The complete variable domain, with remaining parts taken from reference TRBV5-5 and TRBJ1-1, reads DAGVTQSPTHLIKTRGQQVTLRCSPISGHKSVSWYQQVLGQGPQFIFQYYEKEERGRGNFPDRFSARQFPNYSSELNVNALLLGDSALYLCASSLDRVAVAEAFFGQGTRLTVV.